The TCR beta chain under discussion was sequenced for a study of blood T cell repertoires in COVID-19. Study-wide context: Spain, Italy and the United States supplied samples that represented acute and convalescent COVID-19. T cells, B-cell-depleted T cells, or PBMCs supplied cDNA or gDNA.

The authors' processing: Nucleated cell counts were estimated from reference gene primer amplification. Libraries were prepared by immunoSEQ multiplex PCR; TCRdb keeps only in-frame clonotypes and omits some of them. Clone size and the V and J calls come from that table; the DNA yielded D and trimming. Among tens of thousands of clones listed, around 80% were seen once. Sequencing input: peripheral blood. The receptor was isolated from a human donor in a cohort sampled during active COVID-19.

Here the CDR3 reads CASTSTDTQYF. The CDR3 DNA follows: TGTGCCAGCACCTCCACAGATACGCAGTATTTT. The chain links TRBV27 to TRBJ2-3; D not certain. V dropped 7 bases and J dropped 2 bases, with 4 bases sitting between them. The germline V gene encodes CDR1 MNHEY and CDR2 SMNVEV (reference sequence). This CDR3 is 11 amino acids long.